This T cell receptor (beta chain) was profiled in a study of T cell clonotyping in hematopoietic cell transplantation. Recipients were bled about 28 days pretransplant and at posttransplant days 30, 100, 180. Study-wide points: Graft donor and pretransplant recipient Inverse Simpson Index values predicted broader posttransplant TCR diversity.

The assay was immunoSEQ multiplex PCR, and TCRdb's table has in-frame clones only and misses some. The repertoire holds about 29,000 clones, with approximately 90% as singletons. V was clipped by 3 bases and J by 2 bases, with 19 bases between them. Germline V gene data show CDR1 as SGHTA and CDR2 as FQGNSA. This CDR3 is built from 17 residues. With regard to this clone: Antigen specificity is unknown.

The V call is TRBV7-2, the J call TRBJ2-5; no definite D call. The receptor comes from a female patient in her 50s who had an allogeneic stem cell transplant from a related donor, so the T cells may come from the graft donor. Some clones in this sample may be carry-over from other donors' samples. Specimen: PBMCs, collected 100 days after allogeneic stem cell transplant. This chain's CDR3 is CASSFLLTTESQETQYF. For the CDR3, the DNA is TGTGCCAGCAGCTTTCTTCTAACAACAGAATCTCAAGAGACCCAGTACTTC.